This TCR beta chain was found in a study of response to subunit inactivated influenza vaccine. Notes on the study in general: Authors suggested that a seasonal influenza vaccination recruits few new T cells each time.

The length of the CDR3 is 13 residues. The V gene lost 4 bases and the J gene lost 5 bases, with 12 bases spanning the gap. Per germline, CDR1 SGHVS and CDR2 FQNEAQ. Using its own MiXCR run on the RT-PCR reads, TCRdb lists one record per CDR3 protein. The sample records under 550,000 distinct CDR3 sequences, less than 10% being singletons. Worth noting for this clonotype: The antigen is unknown.

This material consisted of PBMCs from blood, taken 23 months after vaccination. The chain employs TRBV7-8 and TRBJ2-7; D possibly corresponds to TRBD2 (6 bases). The clonotype comes from a man aged 50 to 69 who received an inactivated influenza vaccine. The CDR3 region is CASSSPGEHEQYF. CDR3 DNA sequence: TGTGCCAGCAGCTCACCGGGGGAACACGAGCAGTACTTC.